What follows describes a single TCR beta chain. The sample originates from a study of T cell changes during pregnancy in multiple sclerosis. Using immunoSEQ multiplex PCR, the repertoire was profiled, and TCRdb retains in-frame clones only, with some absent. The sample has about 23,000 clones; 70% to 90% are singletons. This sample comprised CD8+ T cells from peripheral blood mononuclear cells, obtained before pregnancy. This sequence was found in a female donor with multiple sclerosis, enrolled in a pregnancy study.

CDR3: CASSQETSGSYEQYF. The CDR3 DNA sequence: TGTGCCAGCAGCCAAGAGACTAGCGGGAGTTACGAGCAGTACTTC. V gene TRBV4-2 combines with J gene TRBJ2-7, with TRBD2 matching 12 bases. CDR3 length equals 15 residues. The germline V gene encodes CDR1 LGHNA and CDR2 YNFKEQ. The junction had 1 base not matched to a gene; V was cut back by 0 bases and J by 4 bases.